These 9 T cell receptor beta chains came from one sample sequenced in a study of T-cell memory formation after mild COVID-19. TCRdb reprocessed the 5' RACE reads with MiXCR, giving one entry per CDR3 protein. Of 580,000 or so distinct CDR3 sequences listed, about 18% are singletons. The sequencing input was PBMCs or a T cell subset sorted from them (not recorded which). These receptors were collected from an adult woman who had mild COVID-19 (a few samples of this study predate the infection). Cell type and time point are not known.

This chain joins TRBV13 and TRBJ2-7; 9 bases map to TRBD1. Germline trimming cut 5 bases from V and 3 bases from J; bases unmatched to any gene: 8. CDR3 length: 15 amino acids. The germline V gene encodes CDR1 PRHDT and CDR2 FYEKMQ (reference sequence). CDR3 bases: TGTGCCAGCAGCCCTCACGGACAGGGGAACTACGAGCAGTACTTC. Its translation: CASSPHGQGNYEQYF.

This chain uses TRBV5-1 with TRBJ1-1, with D perhaps TRBD1 (5 bases). Germline loops: CDR1 SGHRS, CDR2 YFSETQ. This CDR3 spans 16 amino acids. Trimming stripped 1 base from V and 3 bases from J, with 16 bases between. The CDR3 coding sequence is TGCGCCAGCAGCTTGTGGCAGGGAGGGTTGGACACTGAAGCTTTCTTT. Translated: CASSLWQGGLDTEAFF.

V usage is TRBV15 and J usage is TRBJ1-4; D unclear. The germline CDR1 and CDR2 sequences are LNHNV and YYDKDF (reference sequence). There are 15 residues in the CDR3. Trimming pared 6 bases from V and 4 bases from J, leaving 15 bases between. The CDR3 nucleotides are TGTGCCACCAGACCCGGGGTGGAAGGTAATGAAAAACTGTTTTTT. It translates to CATRPGVEGNEKLFF.

This rearrangement joins TRBV5-1 to TRBJ2-1; D not certain. CDR1 is SGHRS and CDR2 is YFSETQ in the germline V gene. The germline V and J ends were trimmed by 0 bases and 8 bases, with 15 bases remaining between them. The CDR3 is 15 residues long. DNA of the CDR3: TGCGCCAGCAGCTTGGGTCCGAGGCCCGTCGATGAGCAGTTCTTC. It yields the protein CASSLGPRPVDEQFF.

The genes are TRBV5-1 and TRBJ2-3; D is possibly TRBD2 (5 bases). Trimming shortened V by 4 bases and J by 5 bases, and 11 bases separated the two germline ends. CDR3 length: 13 residues. CDR1 and CDR2 (germline): SGHRS, YFSETQ. CDR3 amino acids: CASSLRRGDTQYF. The DNA for the CDR3 is TGCGCCAGCAGCCTCCGACGGGGAGATACGCAGTATTTT.

Written as DNA, the CDR3 is TGTGCCACCAGCAGAGGTGTCGGACAGGGAAGAGTGGAGACCCAGTACTTC. It codes for CATSRGVGQGRVETQYF. The chain has TRBV15 and TRBJ2-5, with 8 bases lining up with TRBD1. The CDR3 contains 17 residues. With V trimmed by 1 base and J by 5 bases, 12 bases remained unmatched. Germline values: CDR1 LNHNV, CDR2 YYDKDF (reference sequence).

In DNA form, the CDR3 reads TGTGCCAGCAGTGAAGCGCTCACTCGGACAGGGAAGTTCTACACCTTC. Encoded protein: CASSEALTRTGKFYTF. The chain employs TRBV2 and TRBJ1-2; 8 bases are a match to TRBD1. CDR3 length equals 16 residues. Germline CDR1 SNHLY, CDR2 FYNNEI. V shed 0 bases and J 10 bases; nucleotides not matched to a gene: 13.

This chain links TRBV23-1 with TRBJ1-5; D is ambiguous. TRBV23-1 qualifies as an ORF whose function is uncertain. The CDR3 has 18 residues. V was pared by 0 bases and J by 3 bases, with 18 bases between. CDR3 bases: TGCGCCAGCAGTCAATCTACACACGGAGCGAAAACCAATCAGCCCCAGCATTTT. Protein product: CASSQSTHGAKTNQPQHF.

The V call is TRBV2, the J call TRBJ2-1, with no clear D. The germline V and J ends were trimmed by 6 bases and 0 bases, with 9 bases remaining between them. The germline CDR1 and CDR2 sequences are SNHLY and FYNNEI. The CDR3 is 14 residues long. The CDR3 loop reads CASRKTNSYNEQFF. In DNA form, the CDR3 reads TGTGCCAGCAGAAAGACAAACTCCTACAATGAGCAGTTCTTC.